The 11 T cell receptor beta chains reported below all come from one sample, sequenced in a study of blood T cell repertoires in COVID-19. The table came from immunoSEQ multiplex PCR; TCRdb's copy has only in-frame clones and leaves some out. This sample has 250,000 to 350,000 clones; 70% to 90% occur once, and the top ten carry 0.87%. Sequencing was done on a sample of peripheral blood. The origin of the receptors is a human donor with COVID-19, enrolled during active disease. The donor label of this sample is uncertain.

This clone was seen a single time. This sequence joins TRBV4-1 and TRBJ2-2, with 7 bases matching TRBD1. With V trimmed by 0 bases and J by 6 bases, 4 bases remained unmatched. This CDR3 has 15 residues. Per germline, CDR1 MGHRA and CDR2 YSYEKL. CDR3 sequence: CASSQDRGLAGELFF. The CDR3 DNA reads TGCGCCAGCAGCCAAGATAGGGGGCTCGCCGGGGAGCTGTTTTTT.

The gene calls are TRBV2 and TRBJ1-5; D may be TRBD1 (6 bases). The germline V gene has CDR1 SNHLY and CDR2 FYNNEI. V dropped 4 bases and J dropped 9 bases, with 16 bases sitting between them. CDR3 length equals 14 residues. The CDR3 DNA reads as TGTGCCAGCAGTGGACAGGACGCGTCGTCGCCCCAGCATTTT. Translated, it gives CASSGQDASSPQHF.

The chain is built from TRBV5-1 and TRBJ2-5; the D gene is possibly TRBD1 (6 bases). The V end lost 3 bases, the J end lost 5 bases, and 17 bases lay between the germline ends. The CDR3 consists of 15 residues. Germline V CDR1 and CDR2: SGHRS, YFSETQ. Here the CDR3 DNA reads TGCGCCAGCAGCTCGTCCAACAGGGTTTTGGAGACCCAGTACTTC. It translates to CASSSSNRVLETQYF.

The CDR3 coding sequence is TGCGCCAGCAGTGATACCGGGACAGGCCCGTCTGGGGCCAACGTCCTGACTTTC. Translated: CASSDTGTGPSGANVLTF. The gene calls are TRBV10-2 and TRBJ2-6; 8 bases align to TRBD1. V dropped 3 bases and J dropped 1; count of bases not matched to a gene: 8. This CDR3 is built from 18 residues. From germline, CDR1 is WSHSY and CDR2 SAAADI.

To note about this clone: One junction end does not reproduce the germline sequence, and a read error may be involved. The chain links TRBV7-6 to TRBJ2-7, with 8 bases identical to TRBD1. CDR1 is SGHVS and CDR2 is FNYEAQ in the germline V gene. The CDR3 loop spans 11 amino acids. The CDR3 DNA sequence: TGTGCCAGCAGTTCTCCGGGACAGGAGAGTTTC. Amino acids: CASSSPGQESF. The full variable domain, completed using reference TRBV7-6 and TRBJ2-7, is GAGVSQSPRYKVTKRGQDVALRCDPISGHVSLYWYRQALGQGPEFLTYFNYEAQQDKSGLPNDRFSAERPEGSISTLTIQRTEQRDSAMYRCASSSPGQESFGPGTRLTVT.

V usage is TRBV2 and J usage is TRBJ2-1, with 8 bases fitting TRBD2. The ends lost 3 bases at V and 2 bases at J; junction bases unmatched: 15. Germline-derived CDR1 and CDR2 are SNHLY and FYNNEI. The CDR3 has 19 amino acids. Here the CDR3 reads CASSEATSVRRYAYNEQFF. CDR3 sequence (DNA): TGTGCCAGCAGTGAGGCGACTAGCGTACGACGGTACGCCTACAATGAGCAGTTCTTC.

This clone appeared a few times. The CDR3 bases are TGTGCCATCAGTGAGTCGCTGGTCCGGCCGGGGGTGGCCTACGAGCAGTACTTC. Encoded protein: CAISESLVRPGVAYEQYF. V and J are TRBV10-3 and TRBJ2-7, with a tentative D call TRBD2 (6 bases). The germline CDR1 and CDR2 sequences are ENHRY and SYGVKD. The CDR3 consists of 18 residues. V was cut by 0 bases and J by 2 bases, with 20 bases left in between.

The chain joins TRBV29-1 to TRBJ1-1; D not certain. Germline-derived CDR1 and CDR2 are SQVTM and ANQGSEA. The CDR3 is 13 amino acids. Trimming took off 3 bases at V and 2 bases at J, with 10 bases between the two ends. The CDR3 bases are TGCAGCGTTGAGACATCCACCAACACTGAAGCTTTCTTT. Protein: CSVETSTNTEAFF.

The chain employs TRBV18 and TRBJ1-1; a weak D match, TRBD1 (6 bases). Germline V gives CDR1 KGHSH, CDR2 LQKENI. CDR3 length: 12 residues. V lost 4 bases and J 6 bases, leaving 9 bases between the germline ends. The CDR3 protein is CASSQGGAEAFF. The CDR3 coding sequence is TGTGCCAGCTCACAAGGGGGAGCTGAAGCTTTCTTT.

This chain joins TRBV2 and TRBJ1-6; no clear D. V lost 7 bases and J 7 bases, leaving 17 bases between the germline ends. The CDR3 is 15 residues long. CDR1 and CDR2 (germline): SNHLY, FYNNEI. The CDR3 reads CASTQFARSNSPLHF. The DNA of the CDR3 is TGTGCCAGCACCCAATTTGCTCGGAGCAATTCACCCCTCCACTTT.

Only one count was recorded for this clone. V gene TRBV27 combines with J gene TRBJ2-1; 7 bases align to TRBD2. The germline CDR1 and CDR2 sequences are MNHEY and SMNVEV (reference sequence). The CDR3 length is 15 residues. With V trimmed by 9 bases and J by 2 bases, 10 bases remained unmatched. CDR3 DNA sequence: TGTGCCAGTCAAACCTCTAGCGGTACCTACAATGAGCAGTTCTTC. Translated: CASQTSSGTYNEQFF.